What follows are 3 T cell receptor beta chains derived from one specimen sequenced in a study of spatial heterogeneity in lung cancer. Time point of the sample: blood at routine non-recurrence follow-up after resection. TCRdb itself ran the 5' RACE reads through MiXCR, one entry per CDR3 protein. The repertoire has 9,500 to 13,000 distinct CDR3 sequences, around a tenth of them found once; the top ten carry approximately 36%. The sequences come from PBMCs, collected at follow-up. Source of these receptors: a female donor with early-stage non-small cell lung cancer.

This clonotype was observed at least ten times. V is TRBV19 and J is TRBJ1-5, with TRBD1 identical over 7 bases. J gave up 4 bases and V 7 bases, and 10 bases lay outside the gene matches. The CDR3 contains 15 residues. The germline V gene encodes CDR1 LNHDA and CDR2 SQIVND (reference sequence). For the CDR3, the DNA is TGTGCCAGTACCGATAACAGGGGTCGGAATCAGCCCCAGCATTTT. Amino acids: CASTDNRGRNQPQHF.

In its sample, this clonotype was seen a few times. The gene calls are TRBV7-2 and TRBJ2-1; TRBD2 matches at 9 bases. Germline loops: CDR1 SGHTA, CDR2 FQGNSA. Unmatched junction bases numbered 7, after V lost 1 base and J lost 9 bases. The CDR3 covers 15 residues. CDR3 nucleotides: TGTGCCAGCAGCTTAGACTTAGCGGGGGCTGGTGAGCAGTTCTTC. Protein sequence: CASSLDLAGAGEQFF.

The gene calls are TRBV29-1 and TRBJ2-1; D call uncertain. Germline lookup yields CDR1 SQVTM and CDR2 ANQGSEA. This CDR3 is 13 amino acids long. V lost 0 bases and J lost 6, with 9 bases in between. Here the CDR3 DNA reads TGCAGCGTTGAAGATATTCAGGTCAATGAGCAGTTCTTC. It specifies CSVEDIQVNEQFF.